A selection of T cell receptor beta chains follows, all from one sample in a study of graft-versus-host responses after intestinal transplantation. These receptors lack a known antigen. Measured with immunoSEQ multiplex PCR; TCRdb has only the in-frame clones, and not every one. The sample lists around 93,000 clones, around 90% seen once, with 5.5% to 7% in the top ten. The material was unstimulated CD8+ T cells sorted from spleen or lymph node cells, obtained before intestinal transplant. The receptors here all came from a human donor who received an intestinal transplant. The CDR3 runs from the conserved cysteine through the conserved F or W. The order of the fields is V gene, clone size, J gene, D gene, CDR3 protein, CDR3 DNA. A D gene is named only where the DNA matches it firmly. The size of a clone is reported for some rows only, either as once, few or many, or as a class for expanded clones.

TRBV5-1,.,TRBJ2-7,.,CASRRRAYSYEQYF,TGCGCCAGCAGGCGCAGGGCCTACTCCTACGAGCAGTACTTC
TRBV7-9,.,TRBJ2-7,TRBD2,CASSLAREKPYEQYF,TGTGCCAGCAGCTTAGCGCGGGAGAAACCCTACGAGCAGTACTTC
TRBV7-6,once,TRBJ2-1,.,CASSYGTSSYNEQFF,TGTGCCAGCAGCTACGGGACAAGCTCCTACAATGAGCAGTTCTTC
TRBV2,.,TRBJ2-7,.,CASKGSFGAEQYF,TGTGCCAGCAAGGGTAGTTTTGGGGCCGAGCAGTACTTC
TRBV15,.,TRBJ2-7,.,CATSREPSAYEQYF,TGTGCCACCAGCAGAGAGCCTAGCGCCTACGAGCAGTACTTC
TRBV7-6,.,TRBJ2-1,.,CASSSSTSSNEQFF,TGTGCCAGCAGCTCCTCGACTAGTAGCAATGAGCAGTTCTTC
TRBV7-2,.,TRBJ2-6,TRBD2,CASSGLDRERQSRANVLTF,TGTGCCAGCAGCGGACTAGACAGAGAACGACAAAGTCGGGCCAACGTCCTGACTTTC
TRBV7-9,.,TRBJ2-5,TRBD1,CASSGTVGAAQYF,TGTGCCAGCAGCGGGACAGTAGGGGCGGCCCAGTACTTC
TRBV10-3,.,TRBJ2-1,.,CAISESGNEQFF,TGTGCCATCAGTGAGTCAGGCAATGAGCAGTTCTTC
TRBV30,.,TRBJ2-1,.,CAWSVASYNEQFF,TGTGCCTGGAGTGTAGCCTCCTACAATGAGCAGTTCTTC
TRBV28,.,TRBJ2-3,.,CASSLGQGSTDTQYF,TGTGCCAGCAGTTTGGGGCAGGGGAGCACAGATACGCAGTATTTT
TRBV27,.,TRBJ1-6,TRBD1,CASSPTGVDNSPLHF,TGTGCCAGCTCCCCCACAGGGGTGGATAATTCACCCCTCCACTTT
TRBV27,.,TRBJ1-6,.,CASSLSIGGLNSPLHF,TGTGCCAGCAGTTTATCGATCGGGGGCTTAAATTCACCCCTCCACTTT
TRBV12-5,.,TRBJ2-5,TRBD1,CASGSLGAGGRETQYF,TGTGCTAGTGGTTCCCTCGGGGCAGGGGGTAGGGAGACCCAGTACTTC
TRBV6-1,once,TRBJ1-1,TRBD1,CASRQGGMNTEAFF,TGTGCCAGCAGGCAGGGGGGCATGAACACTGAAGCTTTCTTT
TRBV6-8,few,TRBJ1-6,.,CASSQPTDLGNSPLHF,TGTGCCAGCAGCCAACCGACGGACTTAGGTAATTCACCCCTCCACTTT
TRBV11-2,.,TRBJ1-2,.,CASSLGGTLRGYTF,TGTGCCAGCAGCTTAGGTGGTACTCTTCGTGGCTACACCTTC
TRBV6-5,.,TRBJ2-7,.,CASSFPTGTDLYEQYF,TGTGCCAGCAGTTTCCCCACCGGGACCGACCTCTACGAGCAGTACTTC
TRBV9,.,TRBJ1-5,.,CASSPGAGNQPQHF,TGTGCCAGCAGTCCCGGGGCAGGCAATCAGCCCCAGCATTTT
TRBV29-1,.,TRBJ1-2,TRBD1,CSGIQGFYGYTF,TGCAGCGGTATACAGGGGTTCTATGGCTACACCTTC
TRBV7-9,.,TRBJ1-2,.,CASSRGPSPNYGYTF,TGTGCCAGCAGCAGAGGTCCTTCACCAAACTATGGCTACACCTTC